Reported below is one TCR beta chain. Its antigen is currently unknown. The data belong to a study of cytomegalovirus exposure and HLA in healthy donors. Study-wide points: HLA alleles were associated with roughly 17,000 TCR beta sequences in a later analysis at 0.05 false discovery rate. Later analysis indicated greater clonal expansion among HLA-associated TCR beta chains than among equally common other chains.

The V end was cut by 9 bases, the J end by 6 bases, with 12 bases between. The CDR3 covers 12 residues. CDR1 and CDR2 (germline): MDHEN, SYDVKM. Primers: 60 Vbeta forward and 13 Jbeta reverse. The repertoire was sequenced with immunoSEQ multiplex PCR; TCRdb's copy has only in-frame clones and lacks some. The sample has about 210,000 clones, approximately 80% seen once. The sequenced material came from PBMCs. This clonotype was sampled from a woman in her thirties in good health and CMV-seropositive. The V gene is TRBV28, the J gene TRBJ1-5, with D perhaps matching TRBD1 (6 bases). CDR3 in amino acids: CASQGSSQPQHF. DNA for the CDR3: TGTGCCAGTCAGGGGAGTAGTCAGCCCCAGCATTTT.